This T cell receptor beta chain was captured in a study of blood T cell repertoires in COVID-19. This clone was found a few times. The CDR3 is made up of 15 amino acids. Germline CDR1 SQVTM, CDR2 ANQGSEA. V was pared by 4 bases and J by 3 bases, with 8 bases of the junction left unmatched. Study processing details: Amplification of reference gene primers provided the estimated nucleated cell counts. Generated by immunoSEQ multiplex PCR, the TCRdb table keeps only in-frame clones and is missing some. V and J calls plus clone size are reproduced from that table; the DNA served to infer D and trimming. This repertoire shows hundreds of thousands of clones, 86% found once; its top ten account for 2.1%.

The clonotype originates from a woman aged 30 to 39 who had recovered from COVID-19. The specimen was peripheral blood. V gene TRBV29-1 combines with J gene TRBJ1-1, with TRBD1 matching over 10 bases. Written as DNA, the CDR3 is TGCAGCGTTGTCGGGGACAGGGGACGGGACACTGAAGCTTTCTTT. Its translation: CSVVGDRGRDTEAFF.